This record covers a single T cell receptor beta chain. Its antigen is unknown. Measured with immunoSEQ multiplex PCR; TCRdb has only the in-frame clones, and not every one. The data contain around 46,000 clones, around 75% of them singletons. Ahead of sequencing, the ViraFEST assay grew antigen-specific CD4+ T cells using viral peptide pools. Following 10 days of culture, CD4+ T cells were isolated. Their SARS-CoV-2 infection, verified by PCR, occurred between March and December 2020. For each well, about 1.8 million PBMC were cultured with 10 IU/ml IL-2 and 8.5 to 10 ug/ml peptides. The data were obtained in a study of vaccination effects on CD4 cells after COVID-19. Turning to the study itself: Two doses of either BNT162b2 or mRNA-1273 were given to each participant. Study outcomes and limitations: There were few convalescent patients in the study and no early post-infection timepoints. Following vaccination, convalescents' spike-reactive clones were mostly new ones induced by the vaccine.

The CDR3 is 17 amino acids. Germline values: CDR1 SGHNT, CDR2 YENEEA. V gave up 6 bases and J gave up 2 bases; unmatched junction bases: 10. The specimen was CD4+ T cells from PBMCs cultured with a peptide pool, collected before COVID-19 vaccination. V gene TRBV11-3 combines with J gene TRBJ2-2, with 9 positions matching TRBD1. The sequence came from a human donor who had a prior SARS-CoV-2 infection. In DNA, the CDR3 is TGTGCCAGCAGGTATACCCTGGGACAGGGAAACACCGGGGAGCTGTTTTTT. This codes for CASRYTLGQGNTGELFF.